These 3 T cell receptor beta chains were all obtained from the same sample, sequenced in a study of T cell responses to AZD1222 COVID-19 vaccine. Clones were sequenced by immunoSEQ multiplex PCR, and TCRdb holds only the in-frame ones, with some missing. The profile shows about 85,000 clones, 86% of them singletons. The sequences come from peripheral blood, collected on day 0 of AZD1222 vaccination. The source is an adult in good health.

The V call is TRBV27, the J call TRBJ1-4; no clear D. Germline V gene sequence: CDR1 MNHEY, CDR2 SMNVEV (reference sequence). Trimming cost V 5 bases and J 0 bases, with 10 bases left between them. The CDR3 totals 15 residues. CDR3 sequence reads: CASSLLPATNEKLFF. The CDR3 DNA reads as TGTGCCAGCAGTCTCTTACCTGCAACTAATGAAAAACTGTTTTTT.

The rearrangement joins TRBV14 to TRBJ2-7, with D possibly called TRBD1 or TRBD2 (5 bases each). Germline V gene sequence: CDR1 SGHDN, CDR2 FVKESK. The germline V and J ends were trimmed by 0 bases and 2 bases, with 17 bases remaining between them. The CDR3 is 17 amino acids. The DNA for the CDR3 is TGTGCCAGCAGCCAAGATCTCCCGGCGAGGGGTCCCTACGAGCAGTACTTC. It encodes CASSQDLPARGPYEQYF.

This chain links TRBV6-5 with TRBJ2-7; TRBD2 aligns across 7 bases. The CDR3 contains 14 residues. V lost 6 bases and J lost 11; bases outside the gene matches: 16. Germline values: CDR1 MNHEY, CDR2 SVGAGI. The CDR3 region has the DNA TGTGCCAGCAGGGGCACGTTTTCATCACGGGGGGAGTACTTC. Its protein is CASRGTFSSRGEYF.